A selection of T cell receptor beta chains follows, all from one sample in a study of cytomegalovirus exposure and HLA in healthy donors. This table comes from immunoSEQ multiplex PCR, and its TCRdb copy is limited to in-frame clones, with some not included. The sample includes about 130,000 clones, around three quarters of them seen just once. The sequenced material came from PBMCs. The receptors originated from a woman between 45 and 60 years old in good health and CMV-seronegative. CDR3s include the opening cysteine and the closing phenylalanine or tryptophan. Each record gives: CDR3 length, J gene, V gene, D gene, clone size, CDR3 protein, CDR3 DNA. D genes are given only for firm matches. Size is stated for part of the rows, as once, few or many counts, or as a class when the clone is expanded.

CDR3 length: 11; J gene: TRBJ2-3; V gene: TRBV29-1; D gene: .; clone size: .; CDR3 protein: CSGGGSDTQYF; CDR3 DNA: TGCAGCGGAGGGGGTTCAGATACGCAGTATTTT
CDR3 length: 16; J gene: TRBJ2-5; V gene: TRBV9; D gene: TRBD2; clone size: .; CDR3 protein: CASSKPLLAGVETQYF; CDR3 DNA: TGTGCCAGCAGCAAACCCCTACTAGCGGGAGTGGAGACCCAGTACTTC
CDR3 length: 16; J gene: TRBJ1-5; V gene: TRBV7-8; D gene: .; clone size: .; CDR3 protein: CASSFALTGTNQPQHF; CDR3 DNA: TGTGCCAGCAGCTTTGCCCTGACGGGGACAAATCAGCCCCAGCATTTT
CDR3 length: 14; J gene: TRBJ1-1; V gene: TRBV7-2; D gene: .; clone size: .; CDR3 protein: CASSLGGAGTEAFF; CDR3 DNA: TGTGCCAGCAGCTTGGGGGGGGCTGGCACTGAAGCTTTCTTT
CDR3 length: 16; J gene: TRBJ2-2; V gene: TRBV7-3; D gene: TRBD1; clone size: .; CDR3 protein: CASSLRGQANTGELFF; CDR3 DNA: TGTGCCAGCAGCTTAAGGGGACAGGCGAACACCGGGGAGCTGTTTTTT
CDR3 length: 14; J gene: TRBJ2-3; V gene: TRBV27; D gene: .; clone size: .; CDR3 protein: CASSLNREWDTQYF; CDR3 DNA: TGTGCCAGCAGTTTGAACAGGGAGTGGGATACGCAGTATTTT
CDR3 length: 15; J gene: TRBJ2-3; V gene: TRBV14; D gene: .; clone size: .; CDR3 protein: CASSLRTPSTDTQYF; CDR3 DNA: TGTGCCAGCAGCCTCAGGACACCTAGCACAGATACGCAGTATTTT
CDR3 length: 17; J gene: TRBJ2-1; V gene: TRBV5-4; D gene: TRBD2; clone size: .; CDR3 protein: CASRPGLAASSYNEQFF; CDR3 DNA: TGTGCCAGCAGACCCGGACTAGCGGCAAGCTCCTACAATGAGCAGTTCTTC
CDR3 length: 19; J gene: TRBJ2-3; V gene: TRBV4-3; D gene: TRBD2; clone size: .; CDR3 protein: CASSQSLAGVGRNTDTQYF; CDR3 DNA: TGCGCCAGCAGCCAAAGCCTAGCGGGAGTGGGGCGCAACACAGATACGCAGTATTTT
CDR3 length: 16; J gene: TRBJ1-1; V gene: TRBV7-8; D gene: .; clone size: few; CDR3 protein: CASSLRRGPLNTEAFF; CDR3 DNA: TGTGCCAGCAGCTTAAGGAGGGGCCCATTGAACACTGAAGCTTTCTTT
CDR3 length: 15; J gene: TRBJ1-2; V gene: TRBV28; D gene: TRBD1; clone size: .; CDR3 protein: CASSSGQGDSSGYTF; CDR3 DNA: TGTGCCAGCAGTTCAGGACAGGGGGACTCAAGCGGCTACACCTTC
CDR3 length: 14; J gene: TRBJ2-1; V gene: TRBV19; D gene: TRBD2; clone size: .; CDR3 protein: CASKGTSGRSEQFF; CDR3 DNA: TGTGCCAGTAAAGGGACTAGCGGGAGGAGTGAGCAGTTCTTC
CDR3 length: 15; J gene: TRBJ2-5; V gene: TRBV7-7; D gene: TRBD2; clone size: few; CDR3 protein: CASSSSGRGGETQYF; CDR3 DNA: TGTGCTAGCAGCTCCTCGGGGAGGGGAGGGGAGACCCAGTACTTC
CDR3 length: 13; J gene: TRBJ2-1; V gene: TRBV7-9; D gene: .; clone size: .; CDR3 protein: CASSFPLSNEQFF; CDR3 DNA: TGTGCCAGCAGCTTTCCACTTTCCAATGAGCAGTTCTTC
CDR3 length: 16; J gene: TRBJ2-6; V gene: TRBV28; D gene: .; clone size: .; CDR3 protein: CASSPWESSGANVLTF; CDR3 DNA: TGTGCCAGCAGCCCCTGGGAGAGCTCTGGGGCCAACGTCCTGACTTTC
CDR3 length: 14; J gene: TRBJ1-1; V gene: TRBV5-4; D gene: TRBD1; clone size: .; CDR3 protein: CASSLAKRDRRAFF; CDR3 DNA: TGTGCCAGCAGCTTGGCCAAAAGGGACAGGCGGGCTTTCTTT
CDR3 length: 14; J gene: TRBJ1-2; V gene: TRBV29-1; D gene: .; clone size: few; CDR3 protein: CSVDSGQGLYGYPF; CDR3 DNA: TGCAGCGTTGATAGTGGGCAGGGTCTCTATGGCTACCCCTTC
CDR3 length: 15; J gene: TRBJ2-3; V gene: TRBV6-5; D gene: .; clone size: few; CDR3 protein: CASSYSSISTDTQYF; CDR3 DNA: TGTGCCAGCAGTTACTCTAGTATTAGCACAGATACGCAGTATTTT
CDR3 length: 15; J gene: TRBJ2-3; V gene: TRBV6-5; D gene: .; clone size: .; CDR3 protein: CASSRGALSTDTQYF; CDR3 DNA: TGTGCCAGCAGTCGGGGGGCCCTCAGCACAGATACGCAGTATTTT
CDR3 length: 16; J gene: TRBJ1-6; V gene: TRBV7-2; D gene: .; clone size: .; CDR3 protein: CASSYSFSGNNSPLHF; CDR3 DNA: TGTGCCAGCAGCTATAGTTTTTCGGGGAATAATTCACCCCTCCACTTT
CDR3 length: 15; J gene: TRBJ2-3; V gene: TRBV6-1; D gene: .; clone size: .; CDR3 protein: CASTPSGSPTVTQYF; CDR3 DNA: TGTGCCAGCACCCCCTCGGGTTCTCCCACCGTTACGCAGTATTTT
CDR3 length: 13; J gene: TRBJ2-2; V gene: TRBV11-2; D gene: .; clone size: .; CDR3 protein: CASSSVQGWQLFF; CDR3 DNA: TGTGCCAGCAGCTCCGTACAGGGTTGGCAGCTGTTTTTT
CDR3 length: 12; J gene: TRBJ1-2; V gene: TRBV2; D gene: .; clone size: few; CDR3 protein: CASVRDNYGYTF; CDR3 DNA: TGTGCCAGCGTCAGGGATAACTATGGCTACACCTTC
CDR3 length: 16; J gene: TRBJ2-4; V gene: TRBV21-1; D gene: .; clone size: .; CDR3 protein: CASSNSDRGSKNIQYF; CDR3 DNA: TGTGCCAGCAGCAATTCAGACAGGGGGTCTAAAAACATTCAGTACTTC
CDR3 length: 17; J gene: TRBJ2-7; V gene: TRBV16; D gene: .; clone size: .; CDR3 protein: CASSHSIADRSSYEQYF; CDR3 DNA: TGTGCCAGCAGCCACTCTATCGCTGACAGGAGCTCCTACGAGCAGTACTTC
CDR3 length: 13; J gene: TRBJ1-2; V gene: TRBV7-9; D gene: .; clone size: .; CDR3 protein: CASSLRGDYGYTF; CDR3 DNA: TGTGCCAGCAGCTTACGGGGGGACTATGGCTACACCTTC
CDR3 length: 15; J gene: TRBJ2-7; V gene: TRBV7-2; D gene: .; clone size: .; CDR3 protein: CASSLALHRRYEQYF; CDR3 DNA: TGTGCCAGCAGCTTAGCGTTGCATCGTCGGTACGAGCAGTACTTC
CDR3 length: 19; J gene: TRBJ1-2; V gene: TRBV5-8; D gene: TRBD1; clone size: once; CDR3 protein: CASSLTFRRQGAYGYGYTF; CDR3 DNA: TGTGCCAGCAGCCTCACCTTCCGAAGACAGGGGGCATATGGCTATGGCTACACCTTC
CDR3 length: 19; J gene: TRBJ2-1; V gene: TRBV27; D gene: TRBD1; clone size: .; CDR3 protein: CASSSDLTRDRVINNEQFF; CDR3 DNA: TGTGCCAGCAGTTCGGACCTCACTAGGGACAGGGTGATTAACAATGAGCAGTTCTTC
CDR3 length: 17; J gene: TRBJ2-3; V gene: TRBV7-9; D gene: TRBD2; clone size: .; CDR3 protein: CASSLGVGGTATDTQYF; CDR3 DNA: TGTGCCAGCAGCTTAGGTGTGGGGGGGACCGCCACAGATACGCAGTATTTT
CDR3 length: 14; J gene: TRBJ1-2; V gene: TRBV29-1; D gene: .; clone size: few; CDR3 protein: CSVEDGGAGYGYTF; CDR3 DNA: TGCAGCGTTGAAGATGGAGGGGCCGGGTATGGCTACACCTTC
CDR3 length: 16; J gene: TRBJ2-1; V gene: TRBV5-1; D gene: .; clone size: once; CDR3 protein: CASSLAEWSSYNEQFF; CDR3 DNA: TGCGCCAGCAGCTTGGCCGAGTGGAGCTCCTACAATGAGCAGTTCTTC
CDR3 length: 17; J gene: TRBJ2-1; V gene: TRBV7-9; D gene: TRBD2; clone size: .; CDR3 protein: CASSLGMGSGSRNEQFF; CDR3 DNA: TGTGCCAGCAGCTTAGGTATGGGTAGCGGGAGCAGAAATGAGCAGTTCTTC
CDR3 length: 15; J gene: TRBJ1-4; V gene: TRBV11-3; D gene: TRBD1; clone size: few; CDR3 protein: CASSSGGVGWEKLFF; CDR3 DNA: TGTGCCAGCAGCTCAGGGGGCGTCGGTTGGGAAAAACTGTTTTTT
CDR3 length: 15; J gene: TRBJ2-5; V gene: TRBV7-9; D gene: TRBD1; clone size: .; CDR3 protein: CASSKGQASQETQYF; CDR3 DNA: TGTGCCAGCAGCAAAGGACAGGCTAGCCAAGAGACCCAGTACTTC
CDR3 length: 17; J gene: TRBJ1-5; V gene: TRBV11-3; D gene: .; clone size: .; CDR3 protein: CASSPTPGIYSNQPQHF; CDR3 DNA: TGTGCCAGCAGCCCTACCCCCGGGATTTATAGCAATCAGCCCCAGCATTTT
CDR3 length: 17; J gene: TRBJ2-7; V gene: TRBV6-1; D gene: TRBD2; clone size: .; CDR3 protein: CASSVGTSGASSYEQYF; CDR3 DNA: TGTGCCAGCAGTGTCGGGACTAGCGGGGCCAGCTCCTACGAGCAGTACTTC
CDR3 length: 13; J gene: TRBJ1-1; V gene: TRBV19; D gene: .; clone size: few; CDR3 protein: CASRGQGGTEAFF; CDR3 DNA: TGTGCCAGTAGAGGGCAGGGAGGAACTGAAGCTTTCTTT
CDR3 length: 16; J gene: TRBJ1-2; V gene: TRBV4-2; D gene: TRBD1; clone size: .; CDR3 protein: CASSQAPVGQGYGYTF; CDR3 DNA: TGTGCCAGCAGCCAAGCCCCGGTGGGACAGGGGTATGGCTACACCTTC
CDR3 length: 13; J gene: TRBJ1-5; V gene: TRBV4-3; D gene: .; clone size: .; CDR3 protein: CASSQGGRQPQHF; CDR3 DNA: TGCGCCAGCAGCCAAGGAGGGAGACAGCCCCAGCATTTT
CDR3 length: 14; J gene: TRBJ2-2; V gene: TRBV28; D gene: .; clone size: once; CDR3 protein: CASSLRPRHGELFF; CDR3 DNA: TGTGCCAGCAGTTTAAGGCCACGACACGGGGAGCTGTTTTTT
CDR3 length: 15; J gene: TRBJ2-5; V gene: TRBV9; D gene: TRBD2; clone size: once; CDR3 protein: CASSRESGRGETQYF; CDR3 DNA: TGTGCCAGCAGCCGAGAAAGCGGGAGGGGAGAGACCCAGTACTTC
CDR3 length: 17; J gene: TRBJ2-6; V gene: TRBV19; D gene: TRBD1; clone size: .; CDR3 protein: CASNLGTGVSGANVLTF; CDR3 DNA: TGTGCCAGTAACCTAGGGACAGGAGTGTCTGGGGCCAACGTCCTGACTTTC
CDR3 length: 16; J gene: TRBJ2-2; V gene: TRBV9; D gene: TRBD2; clone size: .; CDR3 protein: CASSVGSGRVVGELFF; CDR3 DNA: TGTGCCAGCAGCGTAGGTAGCGGGAGGGTCGTCGGGGAGCTGTTTTTT
CDR3 length: 15; J gene: TRBJ2-5; V gene: TRBV5-1; D gene: TRBD1; clone size: .; CDR3 protein: CASSLGQGRRETQYF; CDR3 DNA: TGCGCCAGCAGCTTGGGACAGGGGCGCAGAGAGACCCAGTACTTC
CDR3 length: 16; J gene: TRBJ2-1; V gene: TRBV4-2; D gene: .; clone size: few; CDR3 protein: CASSQVRQGTRDEQFF; CDR3 DNA: TGTGCCAGCAGCCAAGTACGGCAGGGGACCAGGGATGAGCAGTTCTTC
CDR3 length: 16; J gene: TRBJ1-2; V gene: TRBV28; D gene: .; clone size: .; CDR3 protein: CASSPPGTSSPYGYTF; CDR3 DNA: TGTGCCAGCAGCCCCCCCGGGACATCCAGCCCCTATGGCTACACCTTC
CDR3 length: 16; J gene: TRBJ2-7; V gene: TRBV5-4; D gene: TRBD2; clone size: .; CDR3 protein: CASSYSSGGVTYEQYF; CDR3 DNA: TGTGCCAGCAGCTATTCTAGCGGGGGGGTGACCTACGAGCAGTACTTC
CDR3 length: 14; J gene: TRBJ1-1; V gene: TRBV4-2; D gene: .; clone size: .; CDR3 protein: CASSRGELDTEAFF; CDR3 DNA: TGTGCCAGCAGCCGGGGAGAGTTGGACACTGAAGCTTTCTTT
CDR3 length: 12; J gene: TRBJ1-1; V gene: TRBV18; D gene: .; clone size: .; CDR3 protein: CASSRSGTEAFF; CDR3 DNA: TGTGCCAGCTCCCGATCGGGGACTGAAGCTTTCTTT
CDR3 length: 14; J gene: TRBJ2-3; V gene: TRBV19; D gene: TRBD1; clone size: .; CDR3 protein: CASSIGQGADTQYF; CDR3 DNA: TGTGCCAGTAGTATAGGGCAGGGGGCAGATACGCAGTATTTT
CDR3 length: 13; J gene: TRBJ2-3; V gene: TRBV28; D gene: .; clone size: .; CDR3 protein: CAVGQPPTDTQYF; CDR3 DNA: TGTGCCGTAGGACAGCCTCCGACAGATACGCAGTATTTT
CDR3 length: 11; J gene: TRBJ1-2; V gene: TRBV14; D gene: TRBD1; clone size: .; CDR3 protein: CASGQGFRFTF; CDR3 DNA: TGTGCCAGCGGACAGGGGTTCAGGTTCACCTTC
CDR3 length: 15; J gene: TRBJ2-7; V gene: TRBV15; D gene: .; clone size: few; CDR3 protein: CATSRGAGALYEQYF; CDR3 DNA: TGTGCCACCAGCAGAGGTGCAGGGGCCCTCTACGAGCAGTACTTC
CDR3 length: 16; J gene: TRBJ2-1; V gene: TRBV10-3; D gene: TRBD1; clone size: .; CDR3 protein: CAISESGRTGNNEQFF; CDR3 DNA: TGTGCCATCAGTGAGTCAGGGCGGACAGGGAACAATGAGCAGTTCTTC